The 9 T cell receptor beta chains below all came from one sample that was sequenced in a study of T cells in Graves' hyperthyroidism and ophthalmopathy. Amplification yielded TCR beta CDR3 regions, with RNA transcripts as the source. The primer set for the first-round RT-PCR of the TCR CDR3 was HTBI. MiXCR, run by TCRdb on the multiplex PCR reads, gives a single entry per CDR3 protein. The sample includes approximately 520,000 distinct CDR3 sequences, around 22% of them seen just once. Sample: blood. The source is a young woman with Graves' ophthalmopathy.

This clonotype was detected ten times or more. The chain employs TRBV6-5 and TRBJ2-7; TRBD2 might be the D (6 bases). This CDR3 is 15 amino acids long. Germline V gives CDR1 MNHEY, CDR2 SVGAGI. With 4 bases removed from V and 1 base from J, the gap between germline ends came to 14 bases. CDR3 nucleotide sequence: TGTGCCAGCAGTTTTATAGCGGCGGGTTCCTACGAGCAGTACTTC. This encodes CASSFIAAGSYEQYF.

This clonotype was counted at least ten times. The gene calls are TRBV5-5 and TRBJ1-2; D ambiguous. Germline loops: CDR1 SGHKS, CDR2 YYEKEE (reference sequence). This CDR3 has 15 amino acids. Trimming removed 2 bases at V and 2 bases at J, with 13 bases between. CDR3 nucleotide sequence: TGTGCCAGCAGCTTCGGCGAAGATTCGAACTATGGCTACACCTTC. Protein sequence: CASSFGEDSNYGYTF.

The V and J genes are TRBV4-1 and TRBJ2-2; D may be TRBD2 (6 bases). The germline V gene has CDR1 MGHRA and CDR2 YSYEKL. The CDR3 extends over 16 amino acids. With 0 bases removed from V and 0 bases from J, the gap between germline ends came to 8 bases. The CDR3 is CASSQEGLANTGELFF. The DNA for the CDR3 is TGCGCCAGCAGCCAAGAGGGACTTGCGAACACCGGGGAGCTGTTTTTT.

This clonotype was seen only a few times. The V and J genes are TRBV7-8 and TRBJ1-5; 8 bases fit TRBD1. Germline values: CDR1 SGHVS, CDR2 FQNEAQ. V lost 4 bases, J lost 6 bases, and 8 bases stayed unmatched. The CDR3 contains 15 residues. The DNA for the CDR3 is TGTGCCAGCAGCTCGCCTGGACAGGGTTCTCAGCCCCAGCATTTT. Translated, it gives CASSSPGQGSQPQHF.

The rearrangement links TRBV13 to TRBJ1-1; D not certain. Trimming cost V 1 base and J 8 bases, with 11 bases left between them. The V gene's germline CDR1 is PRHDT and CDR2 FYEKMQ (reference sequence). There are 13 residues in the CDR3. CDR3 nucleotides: TGTGCCAGCAGCTTAGATCCCCTCCCGGAAGCTTTCTTT. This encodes CASSLDPLPEAFF.

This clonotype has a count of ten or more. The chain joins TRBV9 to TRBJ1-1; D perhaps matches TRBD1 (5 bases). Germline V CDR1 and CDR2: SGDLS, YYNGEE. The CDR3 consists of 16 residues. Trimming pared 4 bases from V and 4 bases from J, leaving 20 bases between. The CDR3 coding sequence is TGTGCCAGCAGCACAGGAGTGGGCAGGGAGGCCACTGAAGCTTTCTTT. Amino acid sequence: CASSTGVGREATEAFF. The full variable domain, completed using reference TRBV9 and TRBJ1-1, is DSGVTQTPKHLITATGQRVTLRCSPRSGDLSVYWYQQSLDQGLQFLIQYYNGEERAKGNILERFSAQQFPDLHSELNLSSLELGDSALYFCASSTGVGREATEAFFGQGTRLTVV.

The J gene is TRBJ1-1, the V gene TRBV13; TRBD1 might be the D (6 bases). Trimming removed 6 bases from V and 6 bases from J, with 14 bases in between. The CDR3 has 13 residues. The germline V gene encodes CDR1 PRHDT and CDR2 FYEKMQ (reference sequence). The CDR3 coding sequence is TGTGCCAGCAGGTACACAGGGCGGGCTGAAGCTTTCTTT. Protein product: CASRYTGRAEAFF.

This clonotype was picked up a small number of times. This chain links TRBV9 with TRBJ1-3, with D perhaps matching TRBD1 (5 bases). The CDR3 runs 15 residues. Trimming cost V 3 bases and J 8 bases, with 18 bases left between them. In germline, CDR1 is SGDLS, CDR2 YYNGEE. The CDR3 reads CASSALTGVADTIYF. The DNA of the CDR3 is TGTGCCAGCAGCGCCCTTACGGGGGTAGCGGACACCATATATTTT.

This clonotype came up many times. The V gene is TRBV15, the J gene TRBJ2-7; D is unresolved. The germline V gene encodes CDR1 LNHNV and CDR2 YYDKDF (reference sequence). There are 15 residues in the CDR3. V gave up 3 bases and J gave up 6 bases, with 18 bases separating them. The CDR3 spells CATSSGSGFSFEQYF. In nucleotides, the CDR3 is TGTGCCACCAGCAGCGGGTCCGGTTTTTCGTTCGAGCAGTACTTC. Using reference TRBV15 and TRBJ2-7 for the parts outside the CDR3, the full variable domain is DAMVIQNPRYQVTQFGKPVTLSCSQTLNHNVMYWYQQKSSQAPKLLFHYYDKDFNNEADTPDNFQSRRPNTSFCFLDIRSPGLGDTAMYLCATSSGSGFSFEQYFGPGTRLTVT.